The entry below gives a single T cell receptor beta chain sequence along with its context. Its antigen remains unidentified. With 60 Vbeta and 13 Jbeta primers, the PCR was carried out. TCRdb keeps only in-frame clones here, not all; method: immunoSEQ multiplex PCR. The sample records tens of thousands of clones, nearly 55% being singletons. The record originates from a study of cytomegalovirus exposure and HLA in healthy donors. Points from the study as a whole: A later analysis found common viral pathogens apparently linked to several of the most significant clusters. Most TCR sequences were uncommon, yet certain public TCRs appeared in many donors.

Nominally healthy donors were sampled, though unrecorded immune exposures were likely. This clonotype was sampled from a woman between 35 and 50 years old in good health and CMV-seropositive. Material: PBMCs.

The CDR3 sequence is CASSVDRGLGDTQYF. The CDR3 DNA reads TGTGCCAGCAGCGTAGACAGGGGGCTTGGGGATACGCAGTATTTT. The gene calls are TRBV9 and TRBJ2-3; 9 bases are shared with TRBD1. Germline V gene sequence: CDR1 SGDLS, CDR2 YYNGEE. V lost 0 bases to trimming and J lost 6 bases; unmatched junction nucleotides: 5. The CDR3 sequence is 15 residues long.